These 24 T cell receptor beta chains share one sample of origin, sequenced in a study of identical twins. MiXCR, run by TCRdb on the 5' RACE reads, gives a single entry per CDR3 protein. The top ten hold roughly 9% of the sample, which has 350,000 or so distinct CDR3 sequences, 7% to 9.5% seen once. The sequenced sample was naive T cells sorted from blood. Receptors were obtained from a woman aged 45-59 years in good health.

This chain uses TRBV7-3 with TRBJ2-6, with 10 bases fitting TRBD2. CDR1 and CDR2 from the germline V gene are SGHTA and FQGTGA. The CDR3 spans 17 residues. V dropped 4 bases and J dropped 3; count of bases not matched to a gene: 6. CDR3 in amino acids: CASSSSGRAFGANVLTF. The CDR3 nucleotides read TGTGCCAGCAGCTCGAGCGGGAGGGCCTTTGGGGCCAACGTCCTGACTTTC.

The DNA for the CDR3 is TGCGCCAGCAGCAAACGGACAGCCCAAACAGATACGCAGTATTTT. It encodes CASSKRTAQTDTQYF. The chain has TRBV4-1 and TRBJ2-3; possible D gene TRBD1, 6 bases. V lost 5 bases to trimming and J lost 3 bases, with 15 bases between them. Per the germline V gene, CDR1 is MGHRA and CDR2 is YSYEKL. The CDR3 spans 15 residues.

This sequence joins TRBV30 and TRBJ2-4, with D perhaps matching TRBD1 (7 bases). Trimming shortened V by 1 base and J by 6 bases, and 13 bases separated the two germline ends. Germline-derived CDR1 and CDR2 are GTSNPN and SVGIG (reference sequence). This CDR3 has 14 amino acids. The CDR3 DNA is TGTGCCTGGAGTGGGCAGGGGGGCCCAAACATTCAGTACTTC. As protein: CAWSGQGGPNIQYF. The full variable domain, rest sourced from reference TRBV30 and TRBJ2-4, is SQTIHQWPATLVQPVGSPLSLECTVEGTSNPNLYWYRQAAGRGLQLLFYSVGIGQISSEVPQNLSASRPQDRQFILSSKKLLLSDSGFYLCAWSGQGGPNIQYFGAGTRLSVL.

V is TRBV24-1 and J is TRBJ1-5; D gene uncertain. The length of the CDR3 is 14 residues. V was cut by 3 bases and J by 2 bases, with 7 bases left in between. The germline V gene encodes CDR1 KGHDR and CDR2 SFDVKD. The CDR3 coding sequence is TGTGCCACCAGTGATCACAGAGGCAATCAGCCCCAGCATTTT. Translated, it gives CATSDHRGNQPQHF.

The gene calls are TRBV19 and TRBJ1-1, with a weak D call TRBD1 (6 bases). V lost 3 bases to trimming and J lost 2 bases, with 10 bases between them. The germline CDR1 and CDR2 sequences are LNHDA and SQIVND (reference sequence). The CDR3 runs to 14 residues. The CDR3 loop is CASSIRGANTEAFF. As DNA, the CDR3 is TGTGCCAGTAGTATTCGGGGGGCTAACACTGAAGCTTTCTTT.

There are a few counts of this clonotype. The gene calls are TRBV4-1 and TRBJ2-7, with 11 nucleotides matching TRBD1. Germline values: CDR1 MGHRA, CDR2 YSYEKL. The CDR3 consists of 15 residues. V shed 3 bases and J 4 bases; nucleotides not matched to a gene: 5. The CDR3: CASSHRTGGWYEQYV. Written as DNA, the CDR3 is TGCGCCAGCAGCCACAGGACAGGGGGCTGGTACGAGCAGTACGTC.

This clonotype was counted between two and nine times. This chain links TRBV12-3 or TRBV12-4 with TRBJ2-7; 14 bases fit TRBD2. CDR3 size: 23 residues. V lost 6 bases to trimming and J lost 0 bases; unmatched junction nucleotides: 25. The CDR3: CASSQRIGRMGLAGEASSYEQYV. CDR3 nucleotides: TGTGCCAGCAGCCAAAGGATCGGTCGGATGGGACTAGCGGGAGAGGCGAGCTCCTACGAGCAGTACGTC.

In this sample, this clonotype turned up many times. The chain employs TRBV20-1 and TRBJ2-1; D is ambiguous. Germline V gene data show CDR1 as DFQATT and CDR2 as SNEGSKA (reference sequence). The CDR3 is 12 amino acids. V gave up 6 bases and J gave up 2 bases, with 8 bases separating them. In nucleotides, the CDR3 is TGCAGTGCCCCCGCGGCCTACAATGAGCAGTTCTTC. Its protein product is CSAPAAYNEQFF.

J is TRBJ2-4 and V is TRBV6-5; no definite D call. The V end was cut by 7 bases, the J end by 5 bases, with 9 bases between. There are 12 residues in the CDR3. Germline values: CDR1 MNHEY, CDR2 SVGAGI. The CDR3 DNA reads as TGTGCCAGCATAGGGAACCAAAACATTCAGTACTTC. This gives the protein CASIGNQNIQYF.

This chain uses TRBV10-3 with TRBJ2-7, with TRBD2 matching over 10 bases. Germline assignment: CDR1 ENHRY and CDR2 SYGVKD. The V segment lost 6 bases and the J segment 3 bases; nucleotides outside the gene matches: 5. This CDR3 is built from 14 residues. The CDR3 spells CAISASGGNYEQYF. The CDR3 region has the DNA TGTGCCATCAGCGCTAGCGGGGGAAACTACGAGCAGTACTTC.

The CDR3 here is CASTGGGLNTGELFF. CDR3 bases: TGCGCCAGCACCGGGGGGGGACTGAACACCGGGGAGCTGTTTTTT. The rearrangement links TRBV5-1 to TRBJ2-2; 8 nucleotides line up with TRBD2. With 6 bases clipped from V and 1 base from J, the junction kept 5 bases outside the gene matches. Germline V lookup: CDR1 SGHRS, CDR2 YFSETQ. This CDR3 has 15 residues.

In this sample, this clonotype turned up many times. The chain uses TRBV12-3 or TRBV12-4 and TRBJ2-2; 8 bases are a match to TRBD1. The V segment lost 6 bases and the J segment 7 bases; nucleotides outside the gene matches: 10. CDR3 size: 15 residues. This CDR3 is CASSFQGAQIGELFF. Here the CDR3 DNA reads TGTGCCAGCAGCTTCCAGGGGGCGCAAATCGGGGAGCTGTTTTTT.

The J gene is TRBJ2-6, the V gene TRBV11-2; D is possibly TRBD1 or TRBD2 (6 bases each). Germline CDR1 reads SGHAT; CDR2 reads FQNNGV. This CDR3 is 17 amino acids long. The V and J ends lost 2 bases and 2 bases respectively, with 13 bases between them. The CDR3 reads CASSLRGVGAGANVLTF. The CDR3 DNA sequence: TGTGCCAGCAGCTTAAGGGGGGTGGGAGCTGGGGCCAACGTCCTGACTTTC.

This chain uses TRBV19 with TRBJ2-3, with 13 bases identical to TRBD2. The CDR3 sequence is 17 residues long. V shed 0 bases and J 5 bases; nucleotides not matched to a gene: 5. In germline, CDR1 is LNHDA, CDR2 SQIVND (reference sequence). This chain's CDR3 is CASSIDRTSGSGDTQYF. The DNA for the CDR3 is TGTGCCAGTAGTATAGATCGGACTAGCGGGAGTGGAGATACGCAGTATTTT. The full variable domain, its missing parts supplied by reference TRBV19 and TRBJ2-3, is DGGITQSPKYLFRKEGQNVTLSCEQNLNHDAMYWYRQDPGQGLRLIYYSQIVNDFQKGDIAEGYSVSREKKESFPLTVTSAQKNPTAFYLCASSIDRTSGSGDTQYFGPGTRLTVL.

This clonotype was recorded a few times. The rearrangement uses TRBV6-5 and TRBJ2-7, with 10 bases matching TRBD1. The ends lost 2 bases at V and 5 bases at J; junction bases unmatched: 3. The CDR3 length is 14 residues. Germline V gene sequence: CDR1 MNHEY, CDR2 SVGAGI. CDR3 sequence: CASSYTGQGNEQYF. In DNA form, the CDR3 reads TGTGCCAGCAGTTACACGGGACAGGGGAACGAGCAGTACTTC.

This clonotype was detected ten times or more. This chain connects TRBV5-1 to TRBJ1-1; 9 bases match TRBD1. The trim removed 3 bases at V and 1 base at J, leaving 7 bases unmatched. In germline, CDR1 is SGHRS, CDR2 YFSETQ. This CDR3 spans 16 amino acids. The chain's CDR3 is CASSSTGGAGNTEAFF. The CDR3 DNA follows: TGCGCCAGCAGCTCAACAGGGGGCGCGGGGAACACTGAAGCTTTCTTT.

Remarks on this clonotype: A much larger clone sits a single nucleotide away, making a read error possible. This chain connects TRBV11-2 to TRBJ2-2; D gene uncertain. The CDR3 contains 12 residues. V shed 2 bases and J shed 5 bases, with 3 bases lying between them. Germline V CDR1 and CDR2: SGHAT, FQNNGV. The CDR3 sequence is CASSLMTGELFF. The CDR3 DNA follows: TGTGCCAGCAGCTTAATGACCGGGGAGCTGTTTTTT.

The rearrangement links TRBV20-1 to TRBJ2-5, with TRBD1 matching 8 bases. The CDR3 covers 12 residues. CDR1 is DFQATT and CDR2 is SNEGSKA in the germline V gene (reference sequence). Here the CDR3 DNA reads TGCAGCCCTGGACAGGGAGGAGAGACCCAGTACTTC. Its translation is CSPGQGGETQYF.

This chain uses TRBV5-1 with TRBJ2-5, with D unclear. Trimming removed 0 bases from V and 0 bases from J, with 3 bases in between. This CDR3 is 13 amino acids long. The V gene's germline CDR1 is SGHRS and CDR2 YFSETQ. The CDR3, as DNA: TGCGCCAGCAGCTTGGAAGACCAAGAGACCCAGTACTTC. It specifies CASSLEDQETQYF.

This clonotype was recorded a few times. The rearrangement links TRBV24-1 to TRBJ2-7, with D maybe TRBD1 (6 bases). Germline V gene data show CDR1 as KGHDR and CDR2 as SFDVKD. Deletions cut 12 bases from V and 6 bases from J, with 14 bases between. The CDR3 covers 11 residues. The CDR3 coding sequence is TGTGCCTACCAAGGGGGTGCCGAGCAGTACTTC. Its protein is CAYQGGAEQYF.

This clonotype has ten or more counts. The junction and the germline gene differ at one end; a read error may be behind it. The chain uses TRBV12-5 and TRBJ1-1, with D perhaps TRBD1 (6 bases). CDR1 and CDR2 (germline): LGHNT, FRNRAP. The CDR3 loop spans 12 amino acids. CDR3 amino acids: CASGTSIREQGF. The CDR3 DNA follows: TGTGCTAGTGGTACCAGCATTCGGGAACAGGGTTTT.

At least ten counts were recorded for this clonotype. V and J are TRBV12-3 or TRBV12-4 and TRBJ2-2, with 12 positions matching TRBD2. The length of the CDR3 is 17 residues. The V gene end was trimmed by 3 bases and the J gene end by 7 bases; junction bases not matched to a gene: 9. CDR3 bases: TGTGCCAGCAGTTTTACTGGACTAGCGGGACCGGTCGGGGAGCTGTTTTTT. Encoded protein: CASSFTGLAGPVGELFF.

This clonotype was seen a handful of times. The chain is built from TRBV7-9 and TRBJ2-1, with TRBD2 identical over 8 bases. V lost 5 bases, J lost 7 bases, and 10 bases stayed unmatched. From germline, CDR1 is SEHNR and CDR2 FQNEAQ (reference sequence). The CDR3 has 15 residues. The CDR3 nucleotides are TGTGCCAGCAGCCCAGCGGGAGCGGCGGTTAATGAGCAGTTCTTC. Its translation: CASSPAGAAVNEQFF.

This clonotype has just a few counts. The junction does not match germline at one end; this may be a read error. The V and J genes are TRBV7-9 and TRBJ2-3; 14 positions agree with TRBD2. Looked up from germline, CDR1 is SEHNR and CDR2 is FQNEAQ (reference sequence). The CDR3 loop spans 18 amino acids. CDR3 residues: CASSSLLGLAGAADMQYF. DNA of the CDR3: TGTGCCAGCAGCTCGCTGCTGGGACTAGCGGGAGCAGCAGATATGCAGTATTTT.